The TCR beta chain described here comes from a study of radiotherapy plus CTLA-4 blockade in lung cancer. Study information: Of the patients, more than 15% showed objective responses and approximately 34% attained disease control.

The germline V gene has CDR1 MNHEY and CDR2 SMNVEV (reference sequence). The CDR3 loop spans 13 amino acids. V trimming: 5 bases; J trimming: 6 bases; junction bases outside the gene matches: 7. The repertoire was sequenced with immunoSEQ multiplex PCR; TCRdb's copy has only in-frame clones and lacks some. The sample carries more than 75,000 clones, approximately 74% recorded once. The genes are TRBV27 and TRBJ2-7; 7 nucleotides line up with TRBD2. This clonotype was sampled from a human donor with non-small cell lung cancer who had a partial response to radiotherapy plus ipilimumab. Some clones in this sample may be carry-over from other donors' samples. The material sequenced was peripheral blood, taken from a patient treated with radiotherapy plus ipilimumab. The DNA of the CDR3 is TGTGCCAGCAGTAAGAGGGGCGGGGGCGAGCAGTACTTC. It encodes CASSKRGGGEQYF.